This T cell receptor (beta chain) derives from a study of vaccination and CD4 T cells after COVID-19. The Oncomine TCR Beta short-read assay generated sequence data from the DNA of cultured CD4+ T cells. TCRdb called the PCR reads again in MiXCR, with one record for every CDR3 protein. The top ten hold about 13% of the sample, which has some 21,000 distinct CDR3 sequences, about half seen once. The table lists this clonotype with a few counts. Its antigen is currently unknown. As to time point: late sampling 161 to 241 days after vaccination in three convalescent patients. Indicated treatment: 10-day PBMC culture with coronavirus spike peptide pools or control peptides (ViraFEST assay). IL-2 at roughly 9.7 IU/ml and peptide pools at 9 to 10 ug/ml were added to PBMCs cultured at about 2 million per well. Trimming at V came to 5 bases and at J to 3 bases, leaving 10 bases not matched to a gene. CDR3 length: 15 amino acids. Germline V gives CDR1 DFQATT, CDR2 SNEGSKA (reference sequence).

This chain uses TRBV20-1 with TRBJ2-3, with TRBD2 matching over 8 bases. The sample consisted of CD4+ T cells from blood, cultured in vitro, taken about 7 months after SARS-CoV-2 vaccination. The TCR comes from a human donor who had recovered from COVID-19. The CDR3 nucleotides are TGCAGTGCTCCCGGAATAGCGGGGATAACAGATACGCAGTATTTT. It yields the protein CSAPGIAGITDTQYF.